The 2 T cell receptor beta chains reported below all come from one sample, sequenced in a study of blood T cell repertoires in COVID-19. This table comes from immunoSEQ multiplex PCR, and its TCRdb copy is limited to in-frame clones, with some not included. Among about 220,000 clones listed, approximately 81% were seen once. Material: peripheral blood. These receptor sequences come from a woman in her sixties or seventies who had recovered from COVID-19.

The gene calls are TRBV5-1 and TRBJ1-1; TRBD1 agrees at 7 bases. The CDR3 is 14 amino acids. After removal of 2 bases from V and 4 bases from J, the junction contained 5 bases not matched to a gene. Germline loops: CDR1 SGHRS, CDR2 YFSETQ. The CDR3 DNA sequence: TGCGCCAGCAGCTTCGGGACAGAGGGCACTGAAGCTTTCTTT. Its protein product is CASSFGTEGTEAFF. Looking up the rest from reference TRBV5-1 and TRBJ1-1 gives the full variable domain: KAGVTQTPRYLIKTRGQQVTLSCSPISGHRSVSWYQQTPGQGLQFLFEYFSETQRNKGNFPGRFSGRQFSNSRSEMNVSTLELGDSALYLCASSFGTEGTEAFFGQGTRLTVV.

V and J are TRBV15 and TRBJ2-3, with 9 nucleotides matching TRBD1. The germline V gene encodes CDR1 LNHNV and CDR2 YYDKDF (reference sequence). The V segment lost 0 bases and the J segment 3 bases; nucleotides outside the gene matches: 10. The length of the CDR3 is 18 residues. The CDR3 is CATSRDKWDRAGTDTQYF. Written as DNA, the CDR3 is TGTGCCACCAGCAGAGATAAGTGGGACAGGGCTGGGACAGATACGCAGTATTTT.